This T cell receptor beta chain was recovered during a study of vaccination effects on CD4 cells after COVID-19. Across the whole study: With the ViraFEST assay, the study expanded antigen-specific CD4+ T cells using viral peptide pools, then sequenced them. Post-vaccine specimens were collected at a median of 72 days following the second dose.

A note on this clone: The antigen is undetermined.

The assay was immunoSEQ multiplex PCR, and TCRdb's table has in-frame clones only and misses some. The data contain around 62,000 clones, around 74% of them seen just once; the ten biggest clones take up about 2.2%. CD4+ T cell isolation took place after 10 days of culture. Vaccination of participants consisted of two doses of either the BNT162b2 or mRNA-1273 vaccine. Previously uninfected by SARS-CoV-2, the vaccine recipients also showed negative nucleocapsid antibodies. Half-medium replacement with IL-2 medium occurred on days 3 and 7. The CDR3 is made up of 14 amino acids. CDR1 ENHRY and CDR2 SYGVKD come from the germline V gene. V lost 0 bases and J 8 bases, leaving 14 bases between the germline ends.

The sample consisted of CD4+ T cells from PBMCs cultured without peptide, taken after COVID-19 vaccination. This receptor was identified in a human donor who received a COVID-19 vaccine. The chain uses TRBV10-3 and TRBJ2-7, with D uncertain. The CDR3 region is CAISESLGPLKQYV. The CDR3 region has the DNA TGTGCCATCAGTGAGTCTCTTGGCCCCCTGAAGCAGTACGTC.